The 21 T cell receptor beta chains presented below share a single source sample, sequenced in a study of shared clonotypes between healthy human individuals. Assay used: immunoSEQ multiplex PCR; TCRdb lists only in-frame clones, some missing. The sample includes some 1 million clones, under 80% of them seen just once. Sample: memory CD4+ T cells sorted from blood. Sample subset: CD45RA-negative fraction. The receptors were gathered from a man between 18 and 35 years old in good health.

The rearrangement links TRBV7-9 to TRBJ2-5; 8 bases line up with TRBD1. Germline V gene lookup returns CDR1 SEHNR and CDR2 FQNEAQ (reference sequence). After removal of 5 bases from V and 5 bases from J, the junction contained 10 bases not matched to a gene. The CDR3 sequence is 15 residues long. This CDR3 is CASSEVDRAEETQYF. CDR3 DNA sequence: TGTGCCAGCAGCGAGGTGGACAGGGCGGAGGAGACCCAGTACTTC.

The CDR3 loop reads CASAGVLNSPLHF. The CDR3 bases are TGTGCCAGTGCAGGGGTACTGAATTCACCCCTCCACTTT. The genes are TRBV19 and TRBJ1-6, with D possibly being TRBD1 (6 bases). The CDR3 is made up of 13 amino acids. The V end was cut by 8 bases, the J end by 7 bases, with 12 bases between. CDR1 and CDR2 (germline): LNHDA, SQIVND (reference sequence).

The rearrangement uses TRBV9 and TRBJ2-3; D ambiguous. Germline V CDR1 and CDR2: SGDLS, YYNGEE. The CDR3 extends over 15 amino acids. Trimming took off 0 bases at V and 0 bases at J, with 8 bases between the two ends. CDR3 in DNA: TGTGCCAGCAGCGTAGATCAGCAAAGCACAGATACGCAGTATTTT. Encoded protein: CASSVDQQSTDTQYF.

This chain joins TRBV30 and TRBJ2-7; D possibly matches TRBD1 or TRBD2 (5 bases each). CDR1 and CDR2 (germline): GTSNPN, SVGIG (reference sequence). The V and J ends lost 3 bases and 3 bases respectively, with 18 bases between them. The CDR3 sequence is 15 residues long. The DNA of the CDR3 is TGTGCCTGGAGAGCTACCGGGACCGCTGGCTACGAGCAGTACTTC. Translating it yields CAWRATGTAGYEQYF.

A few counts support this clone. This chain joins TRBV18 and TRBJ1-1; 8 nucleotides align to TRBD1. The CDR3 spans 16 residues. Germline CDR1 KGHSH, CDR2 LQKENI. The junction had 6 bases not matched to a gene; V was cut back by 3 bases and J by 0 bases. CDR3 loop: CASSPTGGFMNTEAFF. CDR3 sequence (DNA): TGTGCCAGCTCACCCACAGGGGGTTTTATGAACACTGAAGCTTTCTTT.

In its sample, this clone was seen once. V usage is TRBV7-2 and J usage is TRBJ2-3; 9 positions agree with TRBD2. Germline V gene sequence: CDR1 SGHTA, CDR2 FQGNSA. J lost 2 bases, V lost 6 bases, and 15 bases had no gene match. The CDR3 is 18 residues long. In DNA form, the CDR3 reads TGTGCCAGCAGGACGAGGGGCGGGAGGGGACTTGACACAGATACGCAGTATTTT. Translation gives CASRTRGGRGLDTDTQYF. The whole variable domain, remainder taken from reference TRBV7-2 and TRBJ2-3, is GAGVSQSPSNKVTEKGKDVELRCDPISGHTALYWYRQSLGQGLEFLIYFQGNSAPDKSGLPSDRFSAERTGGSVSTLTIQRTQQEDSAVYLCASRTRGGRGLDTDTQYFGPGTRLTVL.

The chain employs TRBV5-8 and TRBJ1-1, with 8 bases fitting TRBD1. J was trimmed by 5 bases and V by 5 bases; bases with no gene match: 14. Germline CDR1 and CDR2: SGHTS and YDEGEE. The CDR3 consists of 16 residues. This chain's CDR3 is CASSYSPARGRTEAFF. CDR3 sequence (DNA): TGTGCCAGCAGTTATAGCCCTGCCAGGGGGCGAACTGAAGCTTTCTTT.

The chain is built from TRBV5-1 and TRBJ1-2; D is perhaps TRBD1 (6 bases). Trimming removed 4 bases at V and 5 bases at J, with 9 bases between. Germline V gene lookup returns CDR1 SGHRS and CDR2 YFSETQ. This CDR3 contains 12 residues. The CDR3 loop is CASSPQGYGYTF. The CDR3 bases are TGCGCCAGCAGCCCCCAGGGGTATGGCTACACCTTC.

This clone was counted only a few times. The chain is built from TRBV7-5 and TRBJ2-7. TRBV7-5 is classified as a pseudogene. The CDR3 length is 15 residues. CDR3 region: CARSLNFVSTYEQYF. The CDR3, as DNA: TGTGCCAGAAGCTTAAATTTCGTTTCCACCTACGAGCAGTACTTC.

This clone came up a few times. This chain uses TRBV11-2 with TRBJ2-7, with TRBD1 matching 10 bases. Germline V gene lookup returns CDR1 SGHAT and CDR2 FQNNGV. The CDR3 consists of 16 residues. V shed 5 bases and J 4 bases; nucleotides not matched to a gene: 11. Here the CDR3 DNA reads TGTGCCAGCAGCCCTACACCCGGGACAGGGGTTTACGAGCAGTACTTC. It specifies CASSPTPGTGVYEQYF. Filled out from reference TRBV11-2 and TRBJ2-7, the complete variable domain reads EAGVAQSPRYKIIEKRQSVAFWCNPISGHATLYWYQQILGQGPKLLIQFQNNGVVDDSQLPKDRFSAERLKGVDSTLKIQPAKLEDSAVYLCASSPTPGTGVYEQYFGPGTRLTVT.

The chain employs TRBV10-3 and TRBJ2-7; the D call may be TRBD1 or TRBD2 (5 bases each). Germline V CDR1 and CDR2: ENHRY, SYGVKD. Trimming shortened V by 7 bases and J by 3 bases, and 13 bases separated the two germline ends. The CDR3 is made up of 13 amino acids. CDR3 protein: CAIKTAGSYEQYF. CDR3 bases: TGTGCCATCAAGACGGCAGGGAGCTACGAGCAGTACTTC.

The chain combines TRBV10-1 with TRBJ2-2, with TRBD2 matching 7 bases. This CDR3 comprises 14 residues. CDR1 is WNHNN, CDR2 SYGVQD, per germline (reference sequence). V was pared by 7 bases and J by 3 bases, with 5 bases of the junction left unmatched. The chain's CDR3 is CASNPSGHTGELFF. In nucleotides, the CDR3 is TGCGCCAGCAATCCTAGCGGTCACACCGGGGAGCTGTTTTTT.

The rearrangement joins TRBV18 to TRBJ1-1; no definite D call. The CDR3 extends over 12 amino acids. Trimming stripped 2 bases from V and 8 bases from J, with 9 bases between. Germline lookup yields CDR1 KGHSH and CDR2 LQKENI. CDR3 loop: CASSPTATEAFF. CDR3 sequence (DNA): TGTGCCAGCTCACCAACAGCCACCGAAGCTTTCTTT.

The V and J genes are TRBV28 and TRBJ1-5, with D perhaps TRBD1 (5 bases). Germline-derived CDR1 and CDR2 are MDHEN and SYDVKM. Trimming cost V 5 bases and J 0 bases, with 14 bases left between them. This CDR3 has 16 residues. The CDR3 here is CASSPERGYSNQPQHF. For the CDR3, the DNA is TGTGCCAGCAGTCCTGAGAGGGGCTATAGCAATCAGCCCCAGCATTTT.

This chain's CDR3 is CASYRDTVNTIYF. The CDR3 DNA follows: TGTGCCTCCTACCGGGACACTGTGAACACCATATATTTT. The V and J genes are TRBV7-9 and TRBJ1-3, with a possible D match to TRBD1 (6 bases). Germline V CDR1 and CDR2: SEHNR, FQNEAQ (reference sequence). The CDR3 is made up of 13 amino acids. Trimming took 11 bases from V and 7 from J, leaving 18 bases between them.

On this clone: Additional DNA sequences in this sample encode the identical CDR3. V is TRBV5-6 and J is TRBJ1-5; D gene unclear. V lost 0 bases to trimming and J lost 4 bases, with 2 bases between them. CDR1 is SGHDT and CDR2 is YYEEEE in the germline V gene. The CDR3 spans 12 residues. The CDR3 nucleotides are TGTGCCAGCAGCTTGGGGAATCAGCCCCAGCATTTT. It yields the protein CASSLGNQPQHF.

The sample holds a few counts of this clone. This chain links TRBV19 with TRBJ1-5; weak D call: TRBD1 (5 bases). V lost 5 bases, J lost 3 bases, and 17 bases lay in between. Germline V gene data show CDR1 as LNHDA and CDR2 as SQIVND (reference sequence). CDR3 length: 16 residues. The CDR3 DNA is TGTGCCAGTAGTGGGGCGTTGGCAGGGTACAATCAGCCCCAGCATTTT. It codes for CASSGALAGYNQPQHF. Variable domain in full (rest from reference TRBV19 and TRBJ1-5): DGGITQSPKYLFRKEGQNVTLSCEQNLNHDAMYWYRQDPGQGLRLIYYSQIVNDFQKGDIAEGYSVSREKKESFPLTVTSAQKNPTAFYLCASSGALAGYNQPQHFGDGTRLSIL.

The chain is built from TRBV18 and TRBJ1-5, with D perhaps matching TRBD1 (6 bases). The CDR3 covers 15 residues. V was pared by 2 bases and J by 2 bases, with 10 bases between. Per germline, CDR1 KGHSH and CDR2 LQKENI. The DNA for the CDR3 is TGTGCCAGCTCACCAGGGGGGCAGGGCAATCAGCCCCAGCATTTT. Its translation is CASSPGGQGNQPQHF.

The chain links TRBV19 to TRBJ2-7; 9 positions match TRBD1. The CDR3 totals 14 residues. The V gene end was trimmed by 8 bases and the J gene end by 7 bases; junction bases not matched to a gene: 12. Germline V gives CDR1 LNHDA, CDR2 SQIVND (reference sequence). In nucleotides, the CDR3 is TGTGCCAGTCAAGCCGGGACAGGGAAGAGGGAGCAGTACTTC. Protein sequence: CASQAGTGKREQYF.

The chain is built from TRBV18 and TRBJ1-1, with TRBD1 as a possible D gene (5 bases). CDR1 is KGHSH, CDR2 LQKENI, per germline. The CDR3 has 15 amino acids. Trimming stripped 3 bases from V and 1 base from J, with 12 bases between. CDR3 in amino acids: CASSPAGGANTEAFF. The CDR3 DNA follows: TGTGCCAGCTCACCGGCAGGAGGGGCGAACACTGAAGCTTTCTTT.

This chain links TRBV2 with TRBJ1-2; weak D call: TRBD1 (5 bases). V was shortened by 3 bases and J by 4 bases, with 15 bases between the two germline ends. Germline V gene lookup returns CDR1 SNHLY and CDR2 FYNNEI. The CDR3 runs to 15 residues. The CDR3 DNA reads as TGTGCCAGCAGTGAGCTAGGACATTCGGCCTATGGCTACACCTTC. The encoded protein is CASSELGHSAYGYTF.